Given below is one T cell receptor beta chain in context. The data were taken from a study of tumor-infiltrating lymphocytes in oesophageal squamous cell carcinoma. This CDR3 contains 16 residues. Germline V gene lookup returns CDR1 WSHSY and CDR2 SAAADI. The V end was cut by 2 bases, the J end by 2 bases, with 15 bases between. TCRdb re-called the PCR reads through MiXCR, storing one row per CDR3 protein. The table includes some 21,000 distinct CDR3 sequences, around 39% detected once. The receptor was derived from a male donor with esophageal squamous cell carcinoma. Sequencing input: esophageal tumor tissue. The chain joins TRBV10-2 to TRBJ2-5; D is perhaps TRBD2 (6 bases). CDR3 protein: CASSEVSGVGQETQYF. The CDR3 DNA sequence: TGCGCCAGCAGTGAGGTCTCGGGGGTTGGGCAAGAGACCCAGTACTTC.